The source of this T cell receptor (beta chain) is a study of control samples from healthy donors and cancer patients. Profiling relied on immunoSEQ multiplex PCR, and the TCRdb table lists in-frame clones only, not all of them. The sample has fewer than 90,000 clones; over 70% are singletons. Looked up from germline, CDR1 is MGHDK and CDR2 is SYGVNS. This CDR3 has 15 amino acids. The J segment lost 7 bases and the V segment lost 8 bases, leaving 10 bases of the junction unmatched. This TCR was sampled from a middle-aged man in good health. The sample taken for sequencing was blood. The chain combines TRBV25-1 with TRBJ1-6; TRBD1 matches at 8 bases. The CDR3 DNA reads TGTGCCAGCGGTACCGGACAGGGTCGGAATTCACCCCTCCACTTT. Encoded protein: CASGTGQGRNSPLHF.